The present TCR beta chain was sequenced within a study of blood T cells in healthy people across ages. A second 7 to 11 cycle PCR used barcoded and J-beta primers. MiXCR was run by TCRdb on the 5' RACE reads, yielding one entry per CDR3 protein. The sample has some 1.5 million distinct CDR3 sequences, 42% seen once. From germline, CDR1 is MNHEY and CDR2 SVGEGT. Trimming removed 5 bases from V and 4 bases from J, with 17 bases in between. The CDR3 consists of 15 residues. This chain joins TRBV6-2 or TRBV6-3 and TRBJ1-2; tentative D call: TRBD1 (6 bases). This TCR was recovered from a woman aged 18 to 35 in good health. The sample consisted of blood. CDR3 in DNA: TGTGCCAGCAGTAAAAATGGACAGACCTTCTATGGCTACACCTTC. Its protein is CASSKNGQTFYGYTF.